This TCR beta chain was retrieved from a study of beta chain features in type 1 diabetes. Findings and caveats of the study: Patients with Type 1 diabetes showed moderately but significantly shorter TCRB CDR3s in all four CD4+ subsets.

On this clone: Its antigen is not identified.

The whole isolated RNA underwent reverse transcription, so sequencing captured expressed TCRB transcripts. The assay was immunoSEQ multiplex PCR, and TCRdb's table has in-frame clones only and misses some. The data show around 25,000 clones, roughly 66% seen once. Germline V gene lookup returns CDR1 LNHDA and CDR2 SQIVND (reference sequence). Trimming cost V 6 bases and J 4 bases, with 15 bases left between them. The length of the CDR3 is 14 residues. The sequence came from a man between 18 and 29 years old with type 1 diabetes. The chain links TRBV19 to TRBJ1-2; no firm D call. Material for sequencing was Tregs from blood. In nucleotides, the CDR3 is TGTGCCAGTAGCCCCTCGGCAGGCTTCTATGGCTACACCTTC. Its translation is CASSPSAGFYGYTF.